These 30 T cell receptor beta chains were all obtained from the same sample, sequenced in a study of CD8+CD57+ T cells in acquired aplastic anemia. CDR3 and TCR beta VDJ profiling relied on a genomic DNA template. MiXCR, run by TCRdb on the reads, gives a single entry per CDR3 protein. The sample has 150,000 to 200,000 distinct CDR3 sequences; around 40% are singletons. Sample: sorted CD4+, CD8+, or CD8+CD57+ T cells (not recorded which) from PBMCs. The receptors were sampled from a human donor in good health.

The chain uses TRBV5-8 and TRBJ1-1; weak D call: TRBD1 (6 bases). This CDR3 comprises 13 residues. The germline gives CDR1 SGHTS, CDR2 YDEGEE. V lost 4 bases, J lost 6 bases, and 13 bases lay in between. CDR3 in DNA: TGTGCCAGCAGCCACAGGGCCGTTGCTGAAGCTTTCTTT. The encoded protein is CASSHRAVAEAFF.

This clonotype was found many times. The chain uses TRBV11-2 and TRBJ2-7, with D maybe TRBD2 (6 bases). Germline V lookup: CDR1 SGHAT, CDR2 FQNNGV. The CDR3 spans 15 residues. Trimming left V 1 base short and J 5 bases short, with 15 bases between. In nucleotides, the CDR3 is TGTGCCAGCAGCTTAGTTGGGGTTCCGGGGGACGAGCAGTACTTC. Its translation is CASSLVGVPGDEQYF.

Comments on this clonotype: A much bigger clone sits one base away, suggesting this may be a read error. This chain uses TRBV5-1 with TRBJ2-1; D perhaps matches TRBD2 (6 bases). The length of the CDR3 is 15 residues. CDR1 SGHRS and CDR2 YFSETQ come from the germline V gene. The CDR3 reads CASSLAGGIGNEQVF. Written as DNA, the CDR3 is TGCGCCAGCAGCTTGGCTGGCGGGATCGGGAATGAGCAGGTCTTC.

Points on this clonotype: A much larger clone differs by one base, so this may be a read error. The conserved closing phenylalanine or tryptophan is absent in this CDR3, likely reflecting a read error. The V and J genes are TRBV5-6 and TRBJ1-1; no reliable D call. The V end lost 2 bases, the J end lost 4 bases, and 15 bases lay between the germline ends. CDR3 length equals 15 residues. CDR1 is SGHDT, CDR2 YYEEEE, per germline. CDR3 region: CASSLFSGAITEAFL. CDR3 DNA: TGTGCCAGCAGCTTATTCTCGGGCGCGATCACTGAAGCTTTCCTT.

The chain combines TRBV5-1 with TRBJ1-2; a possible D gene is TRBD1 (6 bases). CDR1 is SGHRS, CDR2 YFSETQ, per germline. Trimming left V 3 bases short and J 0 bases short, with 12 bases between. This CDR3 spans 15 amino acids. This CDR3 reads CASSSAQGSNYGYTF. CDR3 nucleotides: TGCGCCAGCAGCTCGGCCCAGGGGTCTAACTATGGCTACACCTTC.

The chain carries TRBV18 and TRBJ2-3; tentative D call: TRBD1 (5 bases). The CDR3 sequence is 16 residues long. V was clipped by 4 bases and J by 4 bases, with 18 bases between them. Germline V gene data show CDR1 as KGHSH and CDR2 as LQKENI. The CDR3 DNA reads TGTGCCAGCTCACGCTACACACCCCAGGGTGCAGATACGCAGTATTTT. It yields the protein CASSRYTPQGADTQYF.

The gene calls are TRBV19 and TRBJ2-7; D possibly corresponds to TRBD1 (5 bases). The germline V and J ends were trimmed by 5 bases and 4 bases, with 12 bases remaining between them. The CDR3 contains 13 residues. The V gene's germline CDR1 is LNHDA and CDR2 SQIVND (reference sequence). The CDR3 loop is CASSAGQRYEQYF. The CDR3 DNA is TGTGCCAGTAGTGCAGGGCAGAGGTACGAGCAGTACTTC.

The chain employs TRBV19 and TRBJ2-2; a weak D match, TRBD1 (5 bases). The CDR3 length is 14 residues. Deletions cut 7 bases from V and 1 base from J, with 10 bases between. From germline, CDR1 is LNHDA and CDR2 SQIVND (reference sequence). The CDR3 reads CASTRTKNTGELFF. CDR3 nucleotides: TGTGCCAGTACGAGGACAAAGAACACCGGGGAGCTGTTTTTT.

In this sample, this clonotype turned up many times. J is TRBJ1-5 and V is TRBV13; TRBD1 matches at 7 bases. This CDR3 has 17 residues. The germline CDR1 and CDR2 sequences are PRHDT and FYEKMQ (reference sequence). Germline trimming cut 2 bases from V and 3 bases from J; bases unmatched to any gene: 10. This CDR3 reads CASSLTRQGSYNQPQHF. The CDR3 DNA reads as TGTGCCAGCAGCTTAACCCGACAGGGAAGTTACAATCAGCCCCAGCATTTT.

In its sample, this clonotype was seen a few times. The V and J genes are TRBV6-1 and TRBJ2-3; 7 nucleotides agree with TRBD1. This CDR3 comprises 15 residues. CDR1 MNHNS and CDR2 SASEGT come from the germline V gene. Trimming took 3 bases from V and 1 from J; bases not matched to a gene: 4. CDR3 nucleotides: TGTGCCAGCAGTGACCAGACAGGGCGCACAGATACGCAGTATTTT. Translating gives CASSDQTGRTDTQYF.

The chain joins TRBV20-1 to TRBJ1-4; TRBD1 is a possible D gene (6 bases). Germline V gene lookup returns CDR1 DFQATT and CDR2 SNEGSKA (reference sequence). V was clipped by 1 base and J by 5 bases, with 11 bases between them. The CDR3 has 14 amino acids. CDR3 sequence (DNA): TGCAGTGCTAGAGTCCGGGACACCAATGAAAAACTGTTTTTT. Translating gives CSARVRDTNEKLFF.

The chain links TRBV6-2 or TRBV6-3 to TRBJ2-5; TRBD2 matches 15 bases. The CDR3 has 15 residues. The V and J ends lost 9 bases and 5 bases, in that order; junction bases with no gene match: 7. The germline V gene encodes CDR1 MNHEY and CDR2 SVGEGT. The DNA for the CDR3 is TGTGCCAGTCAAAGGACTAGCGGGGGGGCGGAGACCCAGTACTTC. The encoded protein is CASQRTSGGAETQYF.

V usage is TRBV24-1 and J usage is TRBJ2-7, with TRBD1 as a possible D gene (7 bases). Germline V gene data show CDR1 as KGHDR and CDR2 as SFDVKD. The V and J ends lost 5 bases and 7 bases respectively, with 20 bases between them. There are 15 residues in the CDR3. The chain's CDR3 is CATSARTGGAGEQYF. The DNA for the CDR3 is TGTGCCACCAGTGCCCGGACAGGAGGGGCGGGAGAGCAGTACTTC.

A remark on this clonotype: Being one base from a much bigger clone, this may be a read error. The chain links TRBV11-1 to TRBJ2-1; D could derive from TRBD1 or TRBD2 (5 bases each). Germline loops: CDR1 SGHAT, CDR2 FQDESV (reference sequence). The CDR3 has 14 amino acids. The chain's CDR3 is CASSYGAIYDEQFF. The CDR3 DNA is TGTGCCAGCAGCTACGGGGCCATCTACGATGAGCAGTTCTTC.

This clonotype appeared once. A much larger clone lies one base from this, so it may be a read error. The gene calls are TRBV5-6 and TRBJ1-5; no reliable D call. CDR3 length: 14 residues. V lost 4 bases, J lost 3 bases, and 11 bases lay in between. Germline CDR1 reads SGHDT; CDR2 reads YYEEEE. The DNA for the CDR3 is TGTGCCAGCAGCCACCGGGATACCAATCAGCCCCAGCATTTT. It is translated as CASSHRDTNQPQHF.

The table lists this clonotype with a count of one. The chain carries TRBV7-9 and TRBJ2-7; the D gene is possibly TRBD2 (7 bases). CDR1 and CDR2 from the germline V gene are SEHNR and FQNEAQ (reference sequence). Trimming stripped 7 bases from V and 3 bases from J, with 16 bases between. The CDR3 covers 14 residues. The CDR3 is CASKPPGGDYEQYF. CDR3 in DNA: TGTGCCAGCAAGCCCCCGGGGGGCGACTACGAGCAGTACTTC.

This clonotype has a count of ten or more. This CDR3 reads CASSPRRTGGPQETQYF. Here the CDR3 DNA reads TGTGCCAGCAGCCCAAGGCGGACAGGGGGCCCCCAAGAGACCCAGTACTTC. The J gene is TRBJ2-5, the V gene TRBV7-8; TRBD1 matches 11 bases. The J segment lost 1 base and the V segment lost 5 bases, leaving 9 bases of the junction unmatched. The CDR3 covers 17 residues. CDR1 is SGHVS, CDR2 FQNEAQ, per germline.

This clonotype was found many times. This chain links TRBV10-3 with TRBJ2-3; D may be TRBD1 (9 bases). The germline V gene encodes CDR1 ENHRY and CDR2 SYGVKD. The ends were cut back, 11 bases at V and 2 bases at J, with 23 bases in the middle. The CDR3 has 16 residues. CDR3 loop: CAASGGTGKNTDTQYF. CDR3 coding DNA: TGTGCCGCATCGGGAGGGACAGGGAAAAACACAGATACGCAGTATTTT.

V usage is TRBV6-1 and J usage is TRBJ2-7; 8 bases match TRBD2. There are 14 residues in the CDR3. Losses at the gene ends were 5 bases for V and 5 bases for J; bases not matched to a gene: 8. Germline lookup yields CDR1 MNHNS and CDR2 SASEGT. CDR3 sequence (DNA): TGTGCCAGCAGTCCCGCGGGGGGAAGCAACGAGCAGTACTTC. Translation: CASSPAGGSNEQYF.

The chain combines TRBV3-1 with TRBJ2-5; 10 bases are a match to TRBD1. Germline CDR1 is LGHDT and CDR2 is YNNKEL (reference sequence). The J segment lost 4 bases and the V segment lost 1 base, leaving 3 bases of the junction unmatched. This CDR3 has 15 residues. The CDR3 DNA reads as TGTGCCAGCAGCCAAGGGGGACAGGGGCGAGAGACCCAGTACTTC. Translating it yields CASSQGGQGRETQYF.

This clonotype has just a few counts. At one end the junction does not follow the germline gene, possibly because of a read error. The rearrangement joins TRBV3-1 to TRBJ1-6; 8 positions match TRBD1. The CDR3 is made up of 15 amino acids. The germline gives CDR1 LGHDT, CDR2 YNNKEL (reference sequence). CDR3 sequence reads: CVSSQRTGYSSPLHF. In DNA, the CDR3 is TGTGTCAGCAGCCAGAGGACAGGGTATAGTTCACCCCTCCACTTT. Filled out from reference TRBV3-1 and TRBJ1-6, the complete variable domain reads DTAVSQTPKYLVTQMGNDKSIKCEQNLGHDTMYWYKQDSKKFLKIMFSYNNKELIINETVPNRFSPKSPDKAHLNLHINSLELGDSAVYFCVSSQRTGYSSPLHFGNGTRLTVT.

This clonotype was counted ten times or more. The chain has TRBV7-9 and TRBJ1-2; no clear D gene. Germline CDR1 is SEHNR and CDR2 is FQNEAQ (reference sequence). The V end was cut by 5 bases, the J end by 5 bases, with 12 bases between. The CDR3 covers 13 residues. CDR3 sequence reads: CASSPGPVYGYTF. The CDR3 bases are TGTGCCAGCAGCCCTGGACCGGTATATGGCTACACCTTC.

This clonotype was detected many times. CDR3 nucleotide sequence: TGTGCCAGTAGTACTGGGCGGGAGTTAGAGACCCAGTACTTC. It is translated as CASSTGRELETQYF. The chain carries TRBV19 and TRBJ2-5, with 7 bases matching TRBD2. J was trimmed by 4 bases and V by 4 bases; bases with no gene match: 6. CDR3 length: 14 residues. The germline CDR1 and CDR2 sequences are LNHDA and SQIVND (reference sequence).

The chain joins TRBV2 to TRBJ2-7; the match to TRBD1 covers 8 bases. Trimming at V came to 6 bases and at J to 5 bases, leaving 6 bases not matched to a gene. The CDR3 extends over 13 amino acids. Per germline, CDR1 SNHLY and CDR2 FYNNEI. The chain's CDR3 is CASSLTGDDEQYF. CDR3 DNA: TGTGCCAGCAGCTTGACAGGGGATGACGAGCAGTACTTC.

This clonotype was seen at least ten times. The rearrangement links TRBV7-9 to TRBJ2-3; 8 nucleotides agree with TRBD1. CDR3 length: 16 residues. CDR1 SEHNR and CDR2 FQNEAQ come from the germline V gene (reference sequence). Trimming at V came to 4 bases and at J to 2 bases, leaving 8 bases not matched to a gene. CDR3 sequence: CASSSLWTGSTDTQYF. DNA for the CDR3: TGTGCCAGCAGCTCCCTATGGACAGGGTCCACAGATACGCAGTATTTT.

This clonotype was picked up one time. A much larger clone differs by one base, so this may be a read error. This chain uses TRBV5-4 with TRBJ2-7; TRBD2 matches at 9 bases. In germline, CDR1 is SGHNT, CDR2 YYREEE (reference sequence). The CDR3 is 15 residues long. This CDR3 reads CASSPAAGGSHEQYF. CDR3 nucleotides: TGTGCCAGCAGCCCGGCAGCGGGGGGCTCCCACGAGCAGTACTTC.

The DNA of the CDR3 is TGTGCCAGCAGCGCCCAAAGGACAGGGTGGGCAGATACGCAGTATTTT. It is translated as CASSAQRTGWADTQYF. The chain recombines TRBV9 with TRBJ2-3; TRBD1 matches at 8 bases. Looked up from germline, CDR1 is SGDLS and CDR2 is YYNGEE. Trimming cost V 3 bases and J 4 bases; bases outside gene matches: 10. This CDR3 has 16 amino acids.

The chain has TRBV20-1 and TRBJ2-7; 11 positions agree with TRBD2. The V gene's germline CDR1 is DFQATT and CDR2 SNEGSKA (reference sequence). The CDR3 consists of 13 residues. The junction had 7 bases not matched to a gene; V was cut back by 6 bases and J by 6 bases. The CDR3 sequence is CSARLAGFSEQYF. The CDR3 region has the DNA TGCAGTGCGCGACTAGCGGGATTCAGCGAGCAGTACTTC.

The table lists this clonotype with many counts. The chain is built from TRBV5-1 and TRBJ2-4, with D unresolved. V gave up 3 bases and J gave up 1 base, with 2 bases separating them. The CDR3 contains 12 residues. Germline CDR1 and CDR2: SGHRS and YFSETQ. The CDR3 reads CASSSAKNIQYF. CDR3 nucleotides: TGCGCCAGCAGCTCCGCCAAAAACATTCAGTACTTC.

At least ten counts were recorded for this clonotype. V is TRBV6-5 and J is TRBJ2-5; D is possibly TRBD2 (5 bases). V shed 6 bases and J shed 4 bases, with 15 bases lying between them. This CDR3 contains 14 residues. The germline CDR1 and CDR2 sequences are MNHEY and SVGAGI. CDR3: CASRVIGGGETQYF. CDR3 nucleotide sequence: TGTGCCAGCAGGGTGATCGGAGGAGGAGAGACCCAGTACTTC.